A selection of T cell receptor beta chains follows, all from one sample in a study of spatial heterogeneity in lung cancer. TCRdb itself ran the 5' RACE reads through MiXCR, one entry per CDR3 protein. Among 17,000 or so distinct CDR3 sequences listed, 9% to 10% were seen once. Sequencing was performed on PBMCs, taken at follow-up. The receptors were gathered from a female donor with early-stage non-small cell lung cancer. Both conserved end residues are part of each CDR3. Each record gives: D gene, J gene, V gene, clone size, CDR3 protein, CDR3 DNA. The D gene is left open where the match is weak. Not every row has a clone size; where given, it reads once, few, many or a size class.

D gene: -
J gene: TRBJ2-5
V gene: TRBV29-1
clone size: many
CDR3 protein: CSVRSSKETQYF
CDR3 DNA: TGCAGCGTGAGGAGCAGCAAAGAGACCCAGTACTTC

D gene: TRBD2
J gene: TRBJ2-2
V gene: TRBV29-1
clone size: -
CDR3 protein: CSGRKSGRNTGELFF
CDR3 DNA: TGCAGCGGGAGAAAGAGCGGGAGAAACACCGGGGAGCTGTTTTTT

D gene: -
J gene: TRBJ2-4
V gene: TRBV23-1
clone size: -
CDR3 protein: CASSLTEAKNIQYF
CDR3 DNA: TGCGCCAGCAGCCTCACAGAAGCCAAAAACATTCAGTACTTC

D gene: -
J gene: TRBJ1-2
V gene: TRBV29-1
clone size: many
CDR3 protein: CSVEIPPGGYTF
CDR3 DNA: TGCAGCGTTGAAATCCCACCGGGAGGCTACACCTTC

D gene: -
J gene: TRBJ1-1
V gene: TRBV23-1
clone size: many
CDR3 protein: CASSHPEPQVPNTEAFF
CDR3 DNA: TGCGCCAGCAGTCACCCCGAGCCACAGGTCCCGAACACTGAAGCTTTCTTT

D gene: -
J gene: TRBJ1-5
V gene: TRBV6-6
clone size: medium-sized
CDR3 protein: CASSYGGPRQPQHF
CDR3 DNA: TGTGCCAGCAGTTACGGGGGTCCCCGTCAGCCCCAGCATTTT

D gene: TRBD2
J gene: TRBJ2-1
V gene: TRBV9
clone size: -
CDR3 protein: CASSVEGTSVNEQFF
CDR3 DNA: TGTGCCAGCAGCGTAGAGGGGACTAGCGTCAATGAGCAGTTCTTC

D gene: -
J gene: TRBJ2-2
V gene: TRBV12-3/TRBV12-4
clone size: -
CDR3 protein: CASSFSISSTGELFF
CDR3 DNA: TGTGCCAGCAGTTTTTCGATTTCCTCCACCGGGGAGCTGTTTTTT

D gene: TRBD2
J gene: TRBJ2-5
V gene: TRBV7-3
clone size: many
CDR3 protein: CASSFNGLAQETQYF
CDR3 DNA: TGTGCCAGCAGCTTCAACGGACTAGCCCAAGAGACCCAGTACTTC

D gene: TRBD1
J gene: TRBJ1-5
V gene: TRBV20-1
clone size: many
CDR3 protein: CSAKAGGGQPQHF
CDR3 DNA: TGCAGTGCTAAGGCAGGGGGCGGTCAGCCCCAGCATTTT

D gene: TRBD1
J gene: TRBJ1-4
V gene: TRBV4-2
clone size: many
CDR3 protein: CASQGTGLEKLFF
CDR3 DNA: TGTGCCAGCCAGGGGACAGGGCTAGAAAAACTGTTTTTT

D gene: -
J gene: TRBJ2-1
V gene: TRBV2
clone size: many
CDR3 protein: CASLPAVNEQFF
CDR3 DNA: TGTGCCAGCTTACCAGCGGTTAATGAGCAGTTCTTC

D gene: -
J gene: TRBJ2-4
V gene: TRBV6-5
clone size: many
CDR3 protein: CASRTPTALAKNIQYF
CDR3 DNA: TGTGCCTCCCGAACACCCACGGCGCTAGCCAAAAACATTCAGTACTTC

D gene: -
J gene: TRBJ2-2
V gene: TRBV30
clone size: few
CDR3 protein: CAWSKRGTGELFF
CDR3 DNA: TGTGCCTGGAGTAAAAGGGGAACCGGGGAGCTGTTTTTT

D gene: -
J gene: TRBJ2-5
V gene: TRBV14
clone size: -
CDR3 protein: CASSQDWASRTQYF
CDR3 DNA: TGTGCCAGCAGCCAAGATTGGGCCAGTCGGACCCAGTACTTC

D gene: -
J gene: TRBJ1-5
V gene: TRBV15
clone size: many
CDR3 protein: CATRKDRSNQPQHF
CDR3 DNA: TGTGCCACCAGGAAGGACAGAAGCAATCAGCCCCAGCATTTT

D gene: TRBD2
J gene: TRBJ2-1
V gene: TRBV20-1
clone size: many
CDR3 protein: CSASYSGGRRNEQFF
CDR3 DNA: TGCAGTGCTAGTTATAGCGGGGGGCGTAGAAATGAGCAGTTCTTC

D gene: TRBD2
J gene: TRBJ2-7
V gene: TRBV7-8
clone size: many
CDR3 protein: CASSSQTSGGSEQYF
CDR3 DNA: TGTGCCAGCAGCTCCCAGACTAGCGGGGGGAGTGAGCAGTACTTC

D gene: -
J gene: TRBJ2-7
V gene: TRBV28
clone size: many
CDR3 protein: CASSLVLSEQYF
CDR3 DNA: TGTGCCAGCAGCCTAGTTTTAAGCGAGCAGTACTTC

D gene: -
J gene: TRBJ1-3
V gene: TRBV28
clone size: many
CDR3 protein: CASSSVFYTIYF
CDR3 DNA: TGTGCCAGCAGTTCCGTGTTCTACACCATATATTTT

D gene: -
J gene: TRBJ2-7
V gene: TRBV4-2
clone size: once
CDR3 protein: CASSQDFAGPYEQYF
CDR3 DNA: TGTGCCAGCAGCCAAGATTTCGCGGGTCCATACGAGCAGTACTTC

D gene: -
J gene: TRBJ2-3
V gene: TRBV5-4
clone size: many
CDR3 protein: CASSLYPLGEGGTDTQYF
CDR3 DNA: TGTGCCAGCAGCTTGTACCCCCTCGGGGAAGGAGGGACAGATACGCAGTATTTT

D gene: -
J gene: TRBJ1-5
V gene: TRBV12-3/TRBV12-4
clone size: many
CDR3 protein: CASSFGRGGGRQPQHF
CDR3 DNA: TGTGCCAGCAGTTTTGGCAGGGGAGGGGGAAGGCAGCCCCAGCATTTT